This TCR beta chain was observed in a study of PD-L1 blockade in urothelial cancer. Study overall: A median approximately 150,000 T cells were found in blood samples.

This clone is a singleton in its sample. Time point defined: peripheral blood 6 weeks after treatment start. This table comes from immunoSEQ multiplex PCR, and its TCRdb copy is limited to in-frame clones, with some not included. Counted here are about 120,000 clones, approximately 85% occurring once; the ten biggest clones make up roughly 2.3%. Germline assignment: CDR1 MGHRA and CDR2 YSYEKL. The J segment lost 1 base and the V segment lost 4 bases, leaving 9 bases of the junction unmatched. The CDR3 length is 18 residues. The rearrangement uses TRBV4-1 and TRBJ2-1, with 11 positions matching TRBD2. The sample in question was PBMCs, obtained around atezolizumab (anti-PD-L1) treatment. This clonotype originated in a man aged 50 to 59 with urothelial cancer. The CDR3 DNA sequence: TGCGCCAGCAGCCGGCTAGCGGGAGGAATCAGGTCCTACAATGAGCAGTTCTTC. Translation: CASSRLAGGIRSYNEQFF.